Listed here are 30 T cell receptor beta chains from one sample, sequenced in a study of blood T cell repertoires in COVID-19. Assay: immunoSEQ multiplex PCR; the TCRdb copy retains only in-frame clones and omits some. The sample lists roughly 80,000 clones, approximately 78% occurring once. Material: peripheral blood. The receptor source for this set is a human donor in a cohort sampled during active COVID-19.

In its sample, this clone was seen once. The chain couples TRBV5-1 to TRBJ2-2, with 8 bases matching TRBD1. Germline V gene lookup returns CDR1 SGHRS and CDR2 YFSETQ. The V segment lost 3 bases and the J segment 0 bases; nucleotides outside the gene matches: 4. This CDR3 spans 16 amino acids. This chain's CDR3 is CASSYDRGANTGELFF. The DNA of the CDR3 is TGCGCCAGCAGCTACGACAGGGGAGCGAACACCGGGGAGCTGTTTTTT. The full variable domain, completed using reference TRBV5-1 and TRBJ2-2, is KAGVTQTPRYLIKTRGQQVTLSCSPISGHRSVSWYQQTPGQGLQFLFEYFSETQRNKGNFPGRFSGRQFSNSRSEMNVSTLELGDSALYLCASSYDRGANTGELFFGEGSRLTVL.

The table lists this clone with a few counts. The rearrangement uses TRBV3-1 (or the pseudogene TRBV3-2) and TRBJ2-3, with TRBD2 matching over 8 bases. This CDR3 has 14 amino acids. The trim removed 5 bases at V and 6 bases at J, leaving 7 bases unmatched. Per germline, CDR1 LGHDT and CDR2 YNNKEL (reference sequence). In DNA, the CDR3 is TGTGCCAGCAGCAGAGCGGGGGCCTCGGATACGCAGTATTTT. Amino acid sequence: CASSRAGASDTQYF.

V gene TRBV19 combines with J gene TRBJ1-1; D unresolved. V dropped 7 bases and J dropped 2 bases, with 17 bases sitting between them. This CDR3 region has 15 residues. Germline lookup yields CDR1 LNHDA and CDR2 SQIVND (reference sequence). CDR3 sequence (DNA): TGTGCCAGTAAACGAGCAGTTACTATTAACACTGAAGCTTTCTTT. It codes for CASKRAVTINTEAFF.

V is TRBV19 and J is TRBJ2-5, with D possibly TRBD1 on 6 matching bases. CDR1 is LNHDA and CDR2 is SQIVND in the germline V gene (reference sequence). This CDR3 contains 14 residues. Trimming removed 5 bases from V and 1 base from J, with 11 bases in between. This CDR3 is CASSPRDTQETQYF. CDR3 coding DNA: TGTGCCAGTAGTCCTCGGGACACCCAAGAGACCCAGTACTTC.

The chain joins TRBV24-1 to TRBJ1-1; no firm D call. The V end lost 4 bases, the J end lost 11 bases, and 13 bases lay between the germline ends. The germline CDR1 and CDR2 sequences are KGHDR and SFDVKD. This CDR3 is built from 12 residues. Here the CDR3 DNA reads TGTGCCACCAGTGACCCCAGCGGGCCGGCTTTCTTT. This gives the protein CATSDPSGPAFF.

The chain uses TRBV7-9 and TRBJ2-7; D ambiguous. The CDR3 is made up of 14 amino acids. Between the trimmed V and J ends, which lost 2 bases and 2 bases, there was a span of 10 bases. The V gene's germline CDR1 is SEHNR and CDR2 FQNEAQ (reference sequence). The CDR3, as DNA: TGTGCCAGCAGCTTACCAGGTCCCCCCTACGAGCAGTACTTC. Translated: CASSLPGPPYEQYF. Looking up the rest from reference TRBV7-9 and TRBJ2-7 gives the full variable domain: DTGVSQNPRHKITKRGQNVTFRCDPISEHNRLYWYRQTLGQGPEFLTYFQNEAQLEKSRLLSDRFSAERPKGSFSTLEIQRTEQGDSAMYLCASSLPGPPYEQYFGPGTRLTVT.

The chain is built from TRBV5-4 and TRBJ1-2; 12 positions match TRBD1. J lost 4 bases, V lost 2 bases, and 6 bases had no gene match. Germline-derived CDR1 and CDR2 are SGHNT and YYREEE (reference sequence). This CDR3 has 16 residues. CDR3 sequence (DNA): TGTGCCAGCAGCTTTTGGGGACAGGGGGCTGCCTATGGCTACACCTTC. Translated: CASSFWGQGAAYGYTF. The full variable domain, completed using reference TRBV5-4 and TRBJ1-2, is ETGVTQSPTHLIKTRGQQVTLRCSSQSGHNTVSWYQQALGQGPQFIFQYYREEENGRGNFPPRFSGLQFPNYSSELNVNALELDDSALYLCASSFWGQGAAYGYTFGSGTRLTVV.

The CDR3 sequence is CASSSSGGASETQYF. In nucleotides, the CDR3 is TGTGCCAGCAGCTCCTCGGGGGGGGCGAGCGAGACCCAGTACTTC. The rearrangement links TRBV7-2 to TRBJ2-5; 8 nucleotides align to TRBD2. This CDR3 is built from 15 residues. The J segment lost 5 bases and the V segment lost 4 bases, leaving 9 bases of the junction unmatched. CDR1 is SGHTA and CDR2 is FQGNSA in the germline V gene.

CDR3 bases: TGTGCCAGCTCCCTCACAGGGGGAAATCAGCCCCAGCATTTT. Amino acid sequence: CASSLTGGNQPQHF. This chain links TRBV18 with TRBJ1-5; 8 bases fit TRBD1. The CDR3 length is 14 residues. J was trimmed by 4 bases and V by 6 bases; bases with no gene match: 5. Germline CDR1 reads KGHSH; CDR2 reads LQKENI.

This clone has only a few counts. The V gene is TRBV2, the J gene TRBJ1-5; no definite D call. V lost 4 bases to trimming and J lost 4 bases, with 8 bases between them. Germline V gene lookup returns CDR1 SNHLY and CDR2 FYNNEI. CDR3 size: 13 residues. The DNA for the CDR3 is TGTGCCAGCAGTGGGCAGCGTAATCAGCCCCAGCATTTT. Translated: CASSGQRNQPQHF.

The chain recombines TRBV18 with TRBJ1-4; D perhaps matches TRBD1 (6 bases). Germline CDR1 and CDR2: KGHSH and LQKENI. The CDR3 loop spans 17 amino acids. The V end was cut by 4 bases, the J end by 4 bases, with 19 bases between. This chain's CDR3 is CASSQDRPSVGNEKLFF. In DNA form, the CDR3 reads TGTGCCAGCTCACAAGACAGGCCTTCGGTCGGTAATGAAAAACTGTTTTTT.

The chain recombines TRBV2 with TRBJ1-1; 9 nucleotides line up with TRBD1. Looked up from germline, CDR1 is SNHLY and CDR2 is FYNNEI. The V segment lost 8 bases and the J segment 7 bases; nucleotides outside the gene matches: 8. The CDR3 runs to 13 residues. CDR3 nucleotide sequence: TGTGCCAGCCGGACAGGGGAGGGGGGTGAAGCTTTCTTT. Translated: CASRTGEGGEAFF.

The sample holds a few counts of this clone. The rearrangement joins TRBV6-1 to TRBJ1-1; possible D gene TRBD1, 5 bases. CDR3 size: 14 residues. V was shortened by 3 bases and J by 4 bases, with 12 bases between the two germline ends. The germline V gene encodes CDR1 MNHNS and CDR2 SASEGT. CDR3 nucleotides: TGTGCCAGCAGTGACAACAGAAGGGGCACTGAAGCTTTCTTT. This codes for CASSDNRRGTEAFF.

The V and J genes are TRBV2 and TRBJ2-1; 9 bases line up with TRBD2. V lost 7 bases, J lost 0 bases, and 4 bases stayed unmatched. CDR1 is SNHLY, CDR2 FYNNEI, per germline. The CDR3 contains 15 residues. CDR3 sequence: CASTLAGASYNEQFF. In DNA, the CDR3 is TGTGCCAGCACATTAGCGGGGGCCTCCTACAATGAGCAGTTCTTC.

The rearrangement uses TRBV11-2 and TRBJ2-5; the match to TRBD1 covers 8 bases. The trim removed 4 bases at V and 5 bases at J, leaving 3 bases unmatched. Germline lookup yields CDR1 SGHAT and CDR2 FQNNGV. This CDR3 contains 13 residues. CDR3 region: CASSSRTGETQYF. CDR3 DNA sequence: TGTGCCAGCAGCTCGAGGACAGGGGAGACCCAGTACTTC. Based on the CDR3 plus reference TRBV11-2 and TRBJ2-5, the full variable domain is EAGVAQSPRYKIIEKRQSVAFWCNPISGHATLYWYQQILGQGPKLLIQFQNNGVVDDSQLPKDRFSAERLKGVDSTLKIQPAKLEDSAVYLCASSSRTGETQYFGPGTRLLVL.

This chain joins TRBV5-1 and TRBJ2-4, with a tentative D call TRBD2 (7 bases). Germline values: CDR1 SGHRS, CDR2 YFSETQ. This CDR3 comprises 17 residues. The germline V and J ends were trimmed by 4 bases and 3 bases, with 20 bases remaining between them. The CDR3 sequence is CASSGGGGIMDKNIQYF. The DNA of the CDR3 is TGCGCCAGCAGCGGGGGCGGGGGCATAATGGACAAAAACATTCAGTACTTC.

The rearrangement links TRBV7-3 to TRBJ2-7; 9 bases align to TRBD1. Trimming at V came to 2 bases and at J to 3 bases, leaving 8 bases not matched to a gene. Germline V gene data show CDR1 as SGHTA and CDR2 as FQGTGA. The CDR3 is 16 residues long. CDR3 region: CASSLGRGQGIYEQYF. CDR3 sequence (DNA): TGTGCCAGCAGCTTAGGTAGGGGACAGGGCATCTACGAGCAGTACTTC.

The chain employs TRBV10-3 and TRBJ2-3, with D hard to call. The CDR3 spans 11 residues. Looked up from germline, CDR1 is ENHRY and CDR2 is SYGVKD. Between the trimmed V and J ends, which lost 3 bases and 6 bases, there was a span of 4 bases. The CDR3 DNA sequence: TGTGCCATCAGTGATTCGGATACGCAGTATTTT. It encodes CAISDSDTQYF.

The rearrangement links TRBV5-1 to TRBJ1-2, with a tentative D call TRBD1 (5 bases). V lost 7 bases to trimming and J lost 5 bases, with 9 bases between them. Germline assignment: CDR1 SGHRS and CDR2 YFSETQ. This CDR3 is built from 11 residues. Here the CDR3 DNA reads TGCGCCAGCGCGGGGGGTTATGGCTACACCTTC. It is translated as CASAGGYGYTF.

The chain recombines TRBV12-3 or TRBV12-4 with TRBJ2-7; 10 nucleotides agree with TRBD1. The CDR3 extends over 13 amino acids. V lost 9 bases, J lost 7 bases, and 9 bases stayed unmatched. Here the CDR3 DNA reads TGTGCCAGTACTCGACAGGGGGCAGGAGAGCAGTACTTC. Amino acid sequence: CASTRQGAGEQYF.

The CDR3 reads CASSETPRAGANTEAFF. The CDR3 DNA follows: TGTGCCAGCAGTGAAACCCCGCGGGCAGGGGCGAACACTGAAGCTTTCTTT. This chain links TRBV6-4 with TRBJ1-1, with D perhaps TRBD1 (6 bases). The germline V gene encodes CDR1 MRHNA and CDR2 SNTAGT. This CDR3 is 17 amino acids long. The V end lost 3 bases, the J end lost 1 base, and 18 bases lay between the germline ends.

In its sample, this clone was seen a few times. The V and J genes are TRBV27 and TRBJ1-2; TRBD1 agrees at 11 bases. Germline assignment: CDR1 MNHEY and CDR2 SMNVEV (reference sequence). The junction had 3 bases not matched to a gene; V was cut back by 4 bases and J by 8 bases. The CDR3 is made up of 13 amino acids. Written as DNA, the CDR3 is TGTGCCAGCAGTTGGGGACAGGGGGACGGCTACACCTTC. It specifies CASSWGQGDGYTF.

This clone was recorded once. The chain links TRBV6-1 to TRBJ1-4; no clear D gene. The CDR3 is 13 residues long. Germline CDR1 MNHNS, CDR2 SASEGT. Trimming pared 3 bases from V and 7 bases from J, leaving 9 bases between. The CDR3 DNA reads as TGTGCCAGCAGTGAGACATTCGGTGAAAAACTGTTTTTT. Translating it yields CASSETFGEKLFF.

The rearrangement uses TRBV14 and TRBJ2-1; TRBD2 matches at 14 bases. The CDR3 consists of 19 residues. The germline CDR1 and CDR2 sequences are SGHDN and FVKESK. The J segment lost 0 bases and the V segment lost 4 bases, leaving 8 bases of the junction unmatched. The CDR3 DNA is TGTGCCAGCAGCCCGCCGACTAGCGGGGGGGCCAGCTCCTACAATGAGCAGTTCTTC. It encodes CASSPPTSGGASSYNEQFF.

The chain links TRBV6-1 to TRBJ1-5; D is undetermined. V gave up 1 base and J gave up 6 bases, with 10 bases separating them. The CDR3 loop spans 14 amino acids. CDR1 is MNHNS and CDR2 is SASEGT in the germline V gene. The CDR3: CASSEEQVAQPQHF. CDR3 nucleotide sequence: TGTGCCAGCAGTGAAGAGCAGGTGGCTCAGCCCCAGCATTTT.

The J gene is TRBJ1-5, the V gene TRBV2, with 7 bases lining up with TRBD1. The junction had 3 bases not matched to a gene; V was cut back by 6 bases and J by 1 base. The germline V gene has CDR1 SNHLY and CDR2 FYNNEI. The CDR3 length is 14 residues. The CDR3 sequence is CASRTGQSNQPQHF. CDR3 nucleotide sequence: TGTGCCAGCAGGACAGGGCAAAGCAATCAGCCCCAGCATTTT.

This clone was detected only once. This chain links TRBV9 with TRBJ1-3, with D possibly TRBD1 on 6 matching bases. The CDR3 runs to 14 residues. V lost 4 bases and J 2 bases, leaving 10 bases between the germline ends. CDR1 is SGDLS, CDR2 YYNGEE, per germline. The CDR3 DNA reads as TGTGCCAGCAGCCCGACAGGAGCTGGAAACACCATATATTTT. Its protein is CASSPTGAGNTIYF. The variable domain in full, with the rest retrieved from reference TRBV9 and TRBJ1-3, is DSGVTQTPKHLITATGQRVTLRCSPRSGDLSVYWYQQSLDQGLQFLIQYYNGEERAKGNILERFSAQQFPDLHSELNLSSLELGDSALYFCASSPTGAGNTIYFGEGSWLTVV.

This chain links TRBV2 with TRBJ2-4, with 9 bases lining up with TRBD1. This CDR3 contains 16 residues. Germline V gene data show CDR1 as SNHLY and CDR2 as FYNNEI. Trimming removed 6 bases from V and 0 bases from J; junction bases left unmatched: 6. The CDR3 bases are TGTGCCAGCAGGGGGACAGGGACTTTAGCCAAAAACATTCAGTACTTC. Translation: CASRGTGTLAKNIQYF.

There are a few counts of this clone. This chain uses TRBV7-9 with TRBJ1-1, with 7 bases fitting TRBD1. V dropped 4 bases and J dropped 4; count of bases not matched to a gene: 6. CDR3 length equals 14 residues. Germline V gene lookup returns CDR1 SEHNR and CDR2 FQNEAQ (reference sequence). The CDR3 bases are TGTGCCAGCAGCTCAGGGACAGCTGGCACTGAAGCTTTCTTT. It specifies CASSSGTAGTEAFF.

The rearrangement joins TRBV7-9 to TRBJ1-4; 8 bases are a match to TRBD1. The CDR3 extends over 14 amino acids. CDR1 and CDR2 (germline): SEHNR, FQNEAQ (reference sequence). The junction had 6 bases not matched to a gene; V was cut back by 4 bases and J by 8 bases. The CDR3: CASSSDREGEKLFF. The CDR3 DNA is TGTGCCAGCAGCTCGGACAGGGAAGGGGAAAAACTGTTTTTT.